The entry below gives a single T cell receptor (beta chain) sequence along with its context. Its antigen is as yet unknown. The data were obtained in a study of blood T cells in healthy people across ages. Whole-study results and caveats: Aged donors had fewer naive CD4+ cells and lower diversity than long-lived donors. A conclusive naive versus antigen-experienced comparison was prevented by the unsorted PBMCs.

Then a second PCR, running about 6 to 12 cycles, was carried out with a sample-barcoded 5' primer and a J-beta primer mix. TCRdb reanalysed the 5' RACE reads using MiXCR and keeps one entry per CDR3 protein. The top ten clones hold about a third of a sample with roughly 700,000 distinct CDR3 sequences, more than 40% of them seen once. With 3 bases removed from V and 10 bases from J, the gap between germline ends came to 6 bases. Per germline, CDR1 DFQATT and CDR2 SNEGSKA (reference sequence). This CDR3 has 9 amino acids. The clonotype comes from a woman aged 60-75 years in good health. The chain employs TRBV20-1 and TRBJ1-2; no firm D call. The specimen was blood. CDR3 nucleotides: TGCAGTGCTAGCGGGTACTACACCTTC. Translated, it gives CSASGYYTF.